This is a list of T cell receptor beta chains from one sample in a study of cytomegalovirus exposure and HLA in healthy donors. Only in-frame clones appear in the TCRdb table, and some are missing; sequencing was by immunoSEQ multiplex PCR. The sample consists of tens of thousands of clones, over 75% of them appearing once. Sequencing used PBMCs. These receptor sequences come from a girl aged 2 to 10 in good health and CMV-seropositive. Both conserved end residues are part of each CDR3. The D gene is left open where the match is weak. Clone size appears in some rows only: once, few, many, or a class for an expanded clone.

TRBV9	once	TRBJ1-3	NA	CASSVGQGTGNTIYF	TGTGCCAGCAGCGTAGGGCAGGGGACGGGAAACACCATATATTTT
TRBV5-1	NA	TRBJ2-2	NA	CASSLDFRGTGELFF	NA
TRBV28	NA	TRBJ1-2	NA	CASSLTGFSYGYTF	TGTGCCAGCAGTCTCACGGGGTTTAGTTATGGCTACACCTTC
TRBV28	few	TRBJ1-1	TRBD1	CASSYQGAPEAFF	TGTGCCAGCAGCTATCAGGGGGCGCCTGAAGCTTTCTTT
TRBV13	NA	TRBJ2-1	NA	CASSLLTFEAENNEQFF	TGTGCCAGCAGCCTTCTAACGTTTGAGGCGGAGAACAATGAGCAGTTCTTC
TRBV27	NA	TRBJ2-6	TRBD2	CASTSHSAGVSGANVLTF	TGTGCCAGCACATCCCATTCGGCGGGAGTCTCTGGGGCCAACGTCCTGACTTTC
TRBV30	once	TRBJ2-7	TRBD1	CAWSGGTGNPEQYF	TGTGCCTGGAGTGGGGGGACAGGGAACCCCGAGCAGTACTTC
TRBV5-1	once	TRBJ2-2	NA	CASSLPSNTGELFF	TGCGCCAGCAGCTTGCCCTCGAACACCGGGGAGCTGTTTTTT
TRBV19	NA	TRBJ1-1	TRBD1	CASLPWGDRAPTPNTEAFF	TGTGCCTCCCTTCCATGGGGGGACAGGGCACCCACTCCGAACACTGAAGCTTTCTTT
TRBV7-2	NA	TRBJ2-6	TRBD1	CASSLRQGAGANVLTF	TGTGCCAGCAGCTTACGACAGGGGGCTGGGGCCAACGTCCTGACTTTC
TRBV6-1	once	TRBJ1-1	NA	CASLQGQFTEAFF	TGTGCCAGCCTTCAGGGACAATTCACTGAAGCTTTCTTT
TRBV4-1	NA	TRBJ1-4	NA	CASSQVYPMNEKLFF	TGCGCCAGCAGCCAAGTCTATCCGATGAATGAAAAACTGTTTTTT
TRBV6-7	NA	TRBJ1-3	NA	CASSYGDGNTIYF	TGTGCCAGCAGTTACGGAGATGGAAACACCATATATTTT
TRBV5-4	NA	TRBJ1-2	TRBD1	CASSLDRGRLSYGYTF	TGTGCCAGCAGCCTCGACAGGGGGCGATTATCCTATGGCTACACCTTC
TRBV4-2	NA	TRBJ2-1	TRBD2	CASSQLLAGGSSYNEQFF	TGTGCCAGCAGCCAACTACTAGCGGGAGGGTCCTCCTACAATGAGCAGTTCTTC
TRBV27	once	TRBJ1-1	NA	CASSLPGADTEAFF	TGTGCCAGCAGTTTACCAGGGGCCGACACTGAAGCTTTCTTT
TRBV6-1	NA	TRBJ1-5	NA	CASTEGRRPQHF	TGTGCCAGCACCGAGGGCCGGCGGCCCCAGCATTTT
TRBV4-1	NA	TRBJ2-2	TRBD2	CASSPWMTSGTAGELFF	TGCGCCAGCAGCCCCTGGATGACTAGCGGGACTGCCGGGGAGCTGTTTTTT
TRBV10-3	NA	TRBJ2-1	NA	CAITITDSPSYNEQFF	TGTGCCATCACTATTACCGACTCCCCCTCCTACAATGAGCAGTTCTTC
TRBV30	NA	TRBJ2-1	TRBD1	CAWSGRPGTGSYNEQFF	TGTGCCTGGAGTGGACGCCCCGGGACAGGGTCCTACAATGAGCAGTTCTTC
TRBV27	NA	TRBJ2-1	NA	CASSSRLVGHNEQFF	TGTGCCAGCAGTTCCCGACTAGTGGGTCACAATGAGCAGTTCTTC
TRBV4-3	NA	TRBJ2-7	TRBD2	CASSSGRAYEQYF	TGCGCCAGCAGCAGCGGGAGGGCCTACGAGCAGTACTTC
TRBV5-1	NA	TRBJ2-7	TRBD2	CASSLEGLARASYEQYF	TGCGCCAGCAGCTTGGAGGGACTAGCGAGAGCATCCTACGAGCAGTACTTC
TRBV7-9	few	TRBJ1-4	NA	CASSAGQGSLENEKLFF	TGTGCCAGCAGCGCCGGGCAGGGGTCGTTGGAGAATGAAAAACTGTTTTTT
TRBV5-1	NA	TRBJ2-5	NA	CASSFWGLQETQYF	TGCGCCAGCAGCTTTTGGGGACTCCAAGAGACCCAGTACTTC
TRBV28	NA	TRBJ2-1	NA	CASSPSRNEQFF	TGTGCCAGCAGTCCCTCCCGCAATGAGCAGTTCTTC
TRBV28	NA	TRBJ2-2	NA	CASSFYPGATGELFF	TGTGCCAGCAGTTTTTATCCAGGGGCGACCGGGGAGCTGTTTTTT
TRBV2	NA	TRBJ2-6	NA	CASSGPGANVLTF	TGTGCCAGCAGTGGGCCTGGGGCCAACGTCCTGACTTTC
TRBV5-1	NA	TRBJ2-3	TRBD2	CASSPGLEMSTDTQYF	TGCGCCAGCAGCCCGGGACTAGAGATGAGCACAGATACGCAGTATTTT
TRBV30	NA	TRBJ2-5	NA	CACSRLPRQYF	TGTGCCTGCTCCCGTCTCCCGCGGCAGTACTTC
TRBV7-9	NA	TRBJ1-3	NA	CASSPTGGNSGNTIYF	TGTGCCAGCAGCCCCACGGGGGGCAACTCTGGAAACACCATATATTTT
TRBV6-6	NA	TRBJ2-7	TRBD1	CAAWTGTQNEQYF	TGTGCCGCCTGGACAGGCACGCAAAACGAGCAGTACTTC
TRBV6-5	NA	TRBJ1-5	NA	CASSYRGNGNQPQHF	TGTGCCAGCAGTTACAGGGGTAACGGCAATCAGCCCCAGCATTTT
TRBV30	NA	TRBJ2-1	TRBD2	CAWRGLAAPQQFF	TGTGCCTGGAGGGGGCTAGCGGCCCCTCAGCAGTTCTTC
TRBV6-4	once	TRBJ2-2	NA	CASSERDTGELFF	TGTGCCAGCAGTGAGAGGGACACCGGGGAGCTGTTTTTT
TRBV2	NA	TRBJ2-1	TRBD2	CASSPLAGEHGSYNEQFF	TGTGCCAGCAGCCCCCTAGCGGGAGAGCATGGATCCTACAATGAGCAGTTCTTC
TRBV4-1	NA	TRBJ2-7	TRBD2	CASSQAGGPGEQYF	TGCGCCAGCAGCCAAGCGGGAGGGCCGGGCGAGCAGTACTTC
TRBV30	NA	TRBJ2-7	NA	CAWKYGFTYEQYF	TGTGCCTGGAAGTACGGTTTCACCTACGAGCAGTACTTC
TRBV20-1	NA	TRBJ2-7	NA	CSARKTLQYF	TGCAGTGCTAGAAAGACATTGCAGTACTTC
TRBV7-6	NA	TRBJ1-2	TRBD1	CARRTGWNNYGYTF	TGTGCCAGGAGGACAGGGTGGAATAACTATGGCTACACCTTC
TRBV28	NA	TRBJ2-1	TRBD2	CASTQPGLANYNEQFF	TGTGCCAGCACACAACCGGGACTAGCTAACTACAATGAGCAGTTCTTC
TRBV21-1	NA	TRBJ1-5	NA	CASSKLSHLNQPQHF	TGTGCCAGCAGCAAATTAAGCCACCTCAATCAGCCCCAGCATTTT
TRBV6-1	NA	TRBJ2-5	TRBD1	CASRDRGAETQYF	TGTGCCAGCAGGGACAGGGGAGCGGAGACCCAGTACTTC
TRBV5-4	NA	TRBJ2-2	TRBD2	CASSFGGRETGELFF	TGTGCCAGCAGCTTTGGCGGGAGGGAAACCGGGGAGCTGTTTTTT
TRBV19	NA	TRBJ1-2	TRBD1	CASSGQGVGYTF	TGTGCCAGTAGTGGCCAGGGGGTTGGCTACACCTTC
TRBV14	NA	TRBJ1-5	NA	CACSQGTGSNQPQHF	TGTGCCTGCAGCCAAGGAACAGGGAGCAATCAGCCCCAGCATTTT
TRBV6-5	once	TRBJ1-5	TRBD1	CASRAGQVSNQPQHF	TGTGCCAGCAGAGCTGGACAGGTTAGCAATCAGCCCCAGCATTTT
TRBV4-1	NA	TRBJ1-4	TRBD1	CASSSGTGPPNEKLFF	TGCGCCAGCAGCTCCGGGACAGGGCCACCTAATGAAAAACTGTTTTTT
TRBV18	NA	TRBJ2-3	NA	CASSRQGDTQYF	TGTGCCAGCTCACGCCAGGGAGATACGCAGTATTTT
TRBV6-5	NA	TRBJ1-1	NA	CASSYLGATEAFF	TGTGCCAGCAGTTACTTGGGGGCCACTGAAGCTTTCTTT
TRBV6-1	NA	TRBJ1-5	NA	CASSEYGGEGQPQHF	TGTGCCAGCAGTGAATATGGGGGGGAAGGTCAGCCCCAGCATTTT
TRBV4-1	NA	TRBJ1-4	NA	CASSQENRFNEKLFF	TGCGCCAGCAGCCAAGAGAACAGATTTAATGAAAAACTGTTTTTT
TRBV15	NA	TRBJ1-4	NA	CATSARGATNEKLFF	TGTGCCACAAGTGCCAGGGGCGCAACTAATGAAAAACTGTTTTTT
TRBV5-4	NA	TRBJ2-7	TRBD2	CASSSSSGQNSGEQYF	TGTGCCAGCAGCTCGTCTAGCGGGCAAAATTCGGGGGAGCAGTACTTC
TRBV28	once	TRBJ1-2	NA	CASSFVQGPHYGYTF	TGTGCCAGCAGTTTCGTACAGGGCCCGCACTATGGCTACACCTTC